The present T cell receptor beta chain was sequenced within a study of cytomegalovirus exposure and HLA in healthy donors. 60 Vbeta and 13 Jbeta primers were used in PCR. Repertoires were generated with immunoSEQ multiplex PCR, while TCRdb's copy carries only in-frame clones and drops some. The table includes about 190,000 clones, roughly 70% detected once. The V gene's germline CDR1 is LNHNV and CDR2 YYDKDF (reference sequence). V lost 1 base to trimming and J lost 10 bases; unmatched junction nucleotides: 6. The CDR3 loop spans 14 amino acids. The sequence derives from a woman aged 25 to 39 in good health and CMV-seronegative. Sequenced: PBMCs. V usage is TRBV15 and J usage is TRBJ1-1; TRBD1 agrees at 10 bases. The CDR3 coding sequence is TGTGCCACCAGCAGAGGACAGGGGGCTCTATTAGCTTTCTTT. Translation gives CATSRGQGALLAFF.